The 10 T cell receptor beta chains presented below share a single source sample, sequenced in a study of blood T cell repertoires in COVID-19. Assay: immunoSEQ multiplex PCR; the TCRdb copy retains only in-frame clones and omits some. The data hold 95,000 to 100,000 clones, with approximately 84% observed a single time. Sequencing was done on a sample of peripheral blood. These receptors all stem from a woman of 80 years or more with acute or convalescent COVID-19.

The chain carries TRBV6-1 and TRBJ2-7, with D maybe TRBD2 (5 bases). V lost 1 base and J lost 2, with 24 bases in between. The CDR3 has 19 amino acids. The germline CDR1 and CDR2 sequences are MNHNS and SASEGT. This CDR3 reads CASSEVGSLGRTRAYEQYF. As DNA, the CDR3 is TGTGCCAGCAGTGAAGTTGGATCCCTGGGCAGAACGAGGGCCTACGAGCAGTACTTC.

This chain links TRBV30 with TRBJ1-3, with D possibly being TRBD1 (5 bases). Germline CDR1 reads GTSNPN; CDR2 reads SVGIG (reference sequence). The CDR3 consists of 14 residues. Trimming took 2 bases from V and 1 from J, leaving 9 bases between them. CDR3 protein: CAWSQGTSGNTIYF. The CDR3 nucleotides read TGTGCCTGGAGTCAGGGTACTTCTGGAAACACCATATATTTT.

The chain has TRBV7-6 and TRBJ2-5, with a tentative D call TRBD2 (7 bases). The CDR3 loop spans 16 amino acids. V was shortened by 3 bases and J by 5 bases, with 19 bases between the two germline ends. Germline CDR1 reads SGHVS; CDR2 reads FNYEAQ. The CDR3 spells CASSFGAGAVRETQYF. CDR3 bases: TGTGCCAGCAGCTTCGGGGCGGGGGCCGTGAGGGAGACCCAGTACTTC.

The V call is TRBV6-2 or TRBV6-3, the J call TRBJ2-7; 7 bases line up with TRBD1. J gave up 3 bases and V 0 bases, and 5 bases lay outside the gene matches. The CDR3 consists of 15 residues. Per germline, CDR1 MNHEY and CDR2 SVGEGT. This CDR3 is CASSYSKQGNYEQYF. The CDR3 DNA sequence: TGTGCCAGCAGTTACTCGAAACAGGGGAACTACGAGCAGTACTTC.

The rearrangement uses TRBV3-1 (or the pseudogene TRBV3-2) and TRBJ1-2, with 8 bases lining up with TRBD1. The CDR3 sequence is 15 residues long. Trimming cost V 0 bases and J 4 bases; bases outside gene matches: 4. The germline gives CDR1 LGHDT, CDR2 YNNKEL (reference sequence). The CDR3 nucleotides read TGTGCCAGCAGCCAAGAGTGGACAGGGACCTATGGCTACACCTTC. Its translation is CASSQEWTGTYGYTF.

As regards this clone: An end of the junction differs from the germline gene, which may be a read error. Distinct nucleotide sequences in the sample also encode this CDR3. J is TRBJ2-7 and V is TRBV6-5; a possible D gene is TRBD2 (6 bases). This CDR3 has 14 amino acids. CDR1 and CDR2 (germline): MNHEY, SVGAGI. The chain's CDR3 is CASSTTRLGYEQYF. CDR3 DNA: TGTGCCAGCAGTACGACTAGACTGGGATACGAGCAGTATTTC.

The chain is built from TRBV11-2 and TRBJ2-2, with 8 bases that match TRBD1. Germline V gene sequence: CDR1 SGHAT, CDR2 FQNNGV. The length of the CDR3 is 14 residues. V lost 6 bases to trimming and J lost 4 bases; unmatched junction nucleotides: 4. Here the CDR3 DNA reads TGTGCCAGCAGTCGGACAGGGATCACCGGGGAGCTGTTTTTT. This encodes CASSRTGITGELFF.

This clone was counted a single time. The chain has TRBV7-2 and TRBJ2-3; the D gene is possibly TRBD1 (6 bases). Trimming removed 4 bases at V and 3 bases at J, with 11 bases between. The CDR3 consists of 14 residues. Germline CDR1 and CDR2: SGHTA and FQGNSA. CDR3 in amino acids: CASSYRTATDTQYF. The CDR3 DNA follows: TGTGCCAGCAGCTACCGGACAGCGACAGATACGCAGTATTTT.

V is TRBV3-1 (or the pseudogene TRBV3-2) and J is TRBJ1-1, with TRBD1 as a possible D gene (5 bases). In germline, CDR1 is LGHDT, CDR2 YNNKEL (reference sequence). The CDR3 loop spans 13 amino acids. Trimming stripped 4 bases from V and 2 bases from J, with 8 bases between. The CDR3 DNA sequence: TGTGCCAGCAGCCTACAGGTTAACACTGAAGCTTTCTTT. As protein: CASSLQVNTEAFF.

DNA of the CDR3: TGCGCCAGCAGTGAGGACAGGACAGCGAACACCGGGGAGCTGTTTTTT. It yields the protein CASSEDRTANTGELFF. V is TRBV10-2 and J is TRBJ2-2, with a possible D match to TRBD1 (6 bases). Trimming pared 2 bases from V and 0 bases from J, leaving 10 bases between. Germline V gene lookup returns CDR1 WSHSY and CDR2 SAAADI. The CDR3 covers 16 residues.